The next 30 T cell receptor beta chains were all read from a single sample in a study of blood T cell repertoires in COVID-19. This table comes from immunoSEQ multiplex PCR, and its TCRdb copy is limited to in-frame clones, with some not included. The sample gives roughly 200,000 clones, about 86% of which show up once; just over 8.5% is in the top ten. Sequenced sample: peripheral blood. The receptors stem from a man in his forties with active or convalescent COVID-19.

This chain connects TRBV29-1 to TRBJ2-3, with 10 bases fitting TRBD1. CDR1 and CDR2 (germline): SQVTM, ANQGSEA. The CDR3 is 15 amino acids. J gave up 5 bases and V 3 bases, and 8 bases lay outside the gene matches. CDR3: CSVDTGQGKLDTQYF. The DNA of the CDR3 is TGCAGCGTTGACACGGGACAGGGGAAGCTAGATACGCAGTATTTT.

CDR3 coding DNA: TGTGCCAGCAGTGTCGGGACAGGGGGCTATTCTGGAAACACCATATATTTT. As protein: CASSVGTGGYSGNTIYF. The gene calls are TRBV6-1 and TRBJ1-3, with 12 bases identical to TRBD1. The CDR3 length is 17 residues. Trimming removed 4 bases from V and 1 base from J; junction bases left unmatched: 5. Per the germline V gene, CDR1 is MNHNS and CDR2 is SASEGT.

The rearrangement joins TRBV6-6 to TRBJ1-2, with D perhaps TRBD1 (5 bases). Trimming left V 6 bases short and J 3 bases short, with 8 bases between. CDR1 and CDR2 (germline): MNHNY, SVGAGI (reference sequence). This CDR3 spans 12 amino acids. CDR3 bases: TGTGCCAGCAGAGGGGAAGACTATGGCTACACCTTC. Amino acid sequence: CASRGEDYGYTF.

V and J are TRBV19 and TRBJ1-5, with TRBD1 matching over 8 bases. After removal of 7 bases from V and 7 bases from J, the junction contained 9 bases not matched to a gene. This CDR3 spans 14 amino acids. CDR1 is LNHDA, CDR2 SQIVND, per germline (reference sequence). The CDR3 DNA reads as TGTGCCAGTAAAACAGGGGGTTCGGCCCAGCCCCAGCATTTT. Protein sequence: CASKTGGSAQPQHF.

The chain joins TRBV7-2 to TRBJ1-1; D is unclear. Germline assignment: CDR1 SGHTA and CDR2 FQGNSA. V shed 1 base and J shed 4 bases, with 7 bases lying between them. This CDR3 spans 13 amino acids. The CDR3 here is CASSLEMSTEAFF. For the CDR3, the DNA is TGTGCCAGCAGCTTAGAAATGAGCACTGAAGCTTTCTTT. Combining the CDR3 with reference TRBV7-2 and TRBJ1-1 gives the whole variable domain GAGVSQSPSNKVTEKGKDVELRCDPISGHTALYWYRQSLGQGLEFLIYFQGNSAPDKSGLPSDRFSAERTGGSVSTLTIQRTQQEDSAVYLCASSLEMSTEAFFGQGTRLTVV.

This clone was observed a few times. The rearrangement uses TRBV18 and TRBJ2-2; 13 bases map to TRBD2. The V gene's germline CDR1 is KGHSH and CDR2 LQKENI. The CDR3 length is 17 residues. J lost 7 bases, V lost 3 bases, and 8 bases had no gene match. The CDR3 sequence is CASSPRTSGGSGGELFF. The CDR3 DNA sequence: TGTGCCAGCTCACCGCGGACTAGCGGGGGTTCAGGCGGGGAGCTGTTTTTT.

The genes are TRBV27 and TRBJ2-1, with TRBD2 matching over 10 bases. The length of the CDR3 is 21 residues. The germline gives CDR1 MNHEY, CDR2 SMNVEV (reference sequence). The V and J ends lost 8 bases and 4 bases, in that order; junction bases with no gene match: 26. The CDR3 is CASRGAGAGGPSLGGYNEQFF. For the CDR3, the DNA is TGTGCCAGCCGGGGGGCAGGAGCGGGAGGGCCATCCTTAGGTGGTTACAATGAGCAGTTCTTC.

This clone was counted a few times. The chain joins TRBV7-9 to TRBJ1-4; 12 nucleotides line up with TRBD1. This CDR3 region has 16 residues. With 5 bases clipped from V and 8 bases from J, the junction kept 9 bases outside the gene matches. The germline CDR1 and CDR2 sequences are SEHNR and FQNEAQ (reference sequence). CDR3 sequence (DNA): TGTGCCAGCAGCCCCACAACCGGGACAGGGGGCGAAAAACTGTTTTTT. The encoded protein is CASSPTTGTGGEKLFF.

The gene calls are TRBV30 and TRBJ2-3; 8 nucleotides align to TRBD2. Trimming at V came to 2 bases and at J to 3 bases, leaving 7 bases not matched to a gene. Germline loops: CDR1 GTSNPN, CDR2 SVGIG (reference sequence). This CDR3 spans 15 amino acids. CDR3 sequence reads: CAWSISTGGTDTQYF. CDR3 nucleotides: TGTGCCTGGAGTATTTCAACGGGAGGGACAGATACGCAGTATTTT.

The sample holds one count of this clone. V gene TRBV6-2 or TRBV6-3 combines with J gene TRBJ1-6; possibly TRBD1 for D (5 bases). Trimming took off 5 bases at V and 11 bases at J, with 10 bases between the two ends. From germline, CDR1 is MNHEY and CDR2 SVGEGT. CDR3 length equals 12 residues. CDR3 sequence (DNA): TGTGCCAGCAGTAAAACGGGGGCACCCCTCCACTTT. Translated: CASSKTGAPLHF.

The gene calls are TRBV7-2 and TRBJ2-2; TRBD1 agrees at 9 bases. Germline CDR1 SGHTA, CDR2 FQGNSA. Unmatched junction bases numbered 10, after V lost 1 base and J lost 7 bases. The CDR3 length is 17 residues. CDR3 bases: TGTGCCAGCAGCTTAGGCCAGGGACAGGGATTTAACGGGGAGCTGTTTTTT. As protein: CASSLGQGQGFNGELFF.

The chain combines TRBV4-2 with TRBJ2-1; 9 nucleotides align to TRBD2. The CDR3 length is 16 residues. The germline V gene has CDR1 LGHNA and CDR2 YNFKEQ. V gave up 4 bases and J gave up 6 bases; unmatched junction bases: 10. The CDR3 sequence: CASSLIVGGGANEQFF. The CDR3 coding sequence is TGTGCCAGCAGCCTGATAGTTGGCGGGGGGGCCAATGAGCAGTTCTTC.

V usage is TRBV19 and J usage is TRBJ2-7, with D maybe TRBD2 (7 bases). The V and J ends lost 6 bases and 3 bases respectively, with 18 bases between them. The CDR3 has 15 residues. The germline V gene encodes CDR1 LNHDA and CDR2 SQIVND (reference sequence). CDR3 DNA: TGTGCCAGTAGCCGAAGGGAGGGACAAGACTACGAGCAGTACTTC. Protein sequence: CASSRREGQDYEQYF.

This clone occurred once. This chain joins TRBV5-4 and TRBJ2-7, with TRBD1 identical over 11 bases. The germline CDR1 and CDR2 sequences are SGHNT and YYREEE (reference sequence). The CDR3 covers 14 residues. Trimming took 4 bases from V and 1 from J; bases not matched to a gene: 1. CDR3 sequence: CASSRDRGSYEQYF. The CDR3 DNA reads TGTGCCAGCAGCCGGGACAGGGGGTCCTACGAGCAGTACTTC.

The chain combines TRBV18 with TRBJ2-7; D possibly corresponds to TRBD2 (5 bases). This CDR3 comprises 12 residues. Germline values: CDR1 KGHSH, CDR2 LQKENI. Deletions cut 6 bases from V and 7 bases from J, with 13 bases between. CDR3 sequence reads: CASSGVLGEQYF. In DNA, the CDR3 is TGTGCCAGCTCCGGGGTGCTTGGGGAGCAGTACTTC.

The V and J genes are TRBV21-1 and TRBJ2-5; the table's D call, TRBD2, has no DNA check behind it. TRBV21-1 is deemed a pseudogene. CDR3 length: 15 amino acids. The CDR3 protein is CASSKSSRGAETQYF. The CDR3 nucleotides read TGTGCCAGCAGCAAATCTAGTCGGGGGGCAGAGACCCAGTACTTC.

This chain links TRBV2 with TRBJ1-1, with TRBD1 matching 8 bases. Per the germline V gene, CDR1 is SNHLY and CDR2 is FYNNEI. V lost 7 bases to trimming and J lost 5 bases; unmatched junction nucleotides: 9. The CDR3 covers 14 residues. In DNA form, the CDR3 reads TGTGCCAGCAAGACCACAGGGGGAGGAACTGAAGCTTTCTTT. As protein: CASKTTGGGTEAFF.

The CDR3 bases are TGTGCCAGCAGTGAATTGGGACAGGGGGTCGAGCAGTTCTTC. Translated, it gives CASSELGQGVEQFF. The rearrangement links TRBV6-1 to TRBJ2-1; 11 bases are shared with TRBD1. The CDR3 has 14 amino acids. The trim removed 2 bases at V and 10 bases at J, leaving 4 bases unmatched. Germline V gives CDR1 MNHNS, CDR2 SASEGT.

V gene TRBV5-1 combines with J gene TRBJ2-7; 7 bases line up with TRBD1. The junction had 5 bases not matched to a gene; V was cut back by 0 bases and J by 5 bases. CDR3 length: 14 residues. Germline V lookup: CDR1 SGHRS, CDR2 YFSETQ. Here the CDR3 reads CASSLGQGVNEQYF. The CDR3 region has the DNA TGCGCCAGCAGCTTGGGGCAGGGGGTAAACGAGCAGTACTTC.

V is TRBV5-1 and J is TRBJ1-1; D not resolved. The CDR3 has 14 residues. Germline lookup yields CDR1 SGHRS and CDR2 YFSETQ. The germline V and J ends were trimmed by 4 bases and 1 base, with 11 bases remaining between them. Here the CDR3 reads CASSPAAANTEAFF. The CDR3 bases are TGCGCCAGCAGCCCGGCGGCAGCGAACACTGAAGCTTTCTTT.

The chain joins TRBV19 to TRBJ1-1; no reliable D call. Germline V gene data show CDR1 as LNHDA and CDR2 as SQIVND (reference sequence). V lost 6 bases and J lost 1, with 15 bases in between. There are 15 residues in the CDR3. The CDR3 sequence: CASSARSPPNTEAFF. The DNA for the CDR3 is TGTGCCAGTAGCGCAAGGAGTCCCCCGAACACTGAAGCTTTCTTT.

The chain joins TRBV10-2 to TRBJ2-3; possibly TRBD2 for D (6 bases). The CDR3 runs to 15 residues. Germline V lookup: CDR1 WSHSY, CDR2 SAAADI. The ends were cut back, 3 bases at V and 0 bases at J, with 10 bases in the middle. The CDR3 loop reads CASSEWAGSTDTQYF. For the CDR3, the DNA is TGCGCCAGCAGTGAATGGGCGGGAAGCACAGATACGCAGTATTTT.

The V call is TRBV19, the J call TRBJ2-7, with a possible D match to TRBD2 (6 bases). The germline V gene encodes CDR1 LNHDA and CDR2 SQIVND (reference sequence). Trimming shortened V by 5 bases and J by 3 bases, and 14 bases separated the two germline ends. The CDR3 is 14 residues long. CDR3 in amino acids: CASSVWGEDYEQYF. DNA of the CDR3: TGTGCCAGTAGTGTTTGGGGGGAGGACTACGAGCAGTACTTC.

The CDR3 bases are TGTGCCATCAGTGCGCGGACTAGCGGGAGATACAATGAGCAGTTCTTC. Encoded protein: CAISARTSGRYNEQFF. The chain is built from TRBV10-3 and TRBJ2-1; the match to TRBD2 covers 13 bases. The CDR3 sequence is 16 residues long. The V gene's germline CDR1 is ENHRY and CDR2 SYGVKD. V shed 4 bases and J 4 bases; nucleotides not matched to a gene: 4.

This clone occurred once. This chain links TRBV7-9 with TRBJ1-2; the D gene is possibly TRBD1 (5 bases). The CDR3 has 14 residues. Germline values: CDR1 SEHNR, CDR2 FQNEAQ (reference sequence). V was shortened by 3 bases and J by 7 bases, with 15 bases between the two germline ends. The CDR3 region has the DNA TGTGCCAGCAGCTTCAATTCAGGGACTAGTGGCTACACCTTC. It codes for CASSFNSGTSGYTF.

This clone was found once. CDR3 DNA: TGTGCCAGCAGCCCTGTCCCTGGAAACACCATATATTTT. Encoded protein: CASSPVPGNTIYF. This chain joins TRBV11-3 and TRBJ1-3, with unresolved D. Germline CDR1 reads SGHNT; CDR2 reads YENEEA. Trimming shortened V by 5 bases and J by 2 bases, and 7 bases separated the two germline ends. This CDR3 comprises 13 residues.

This clone has more than one count but fewer than ten. V is TRBV29-1 and J is TRBJ1-4; TRBD1 is a possible D gene (5 bases). CDR3 length: 15 residues. Trimming stripped 1 base from V and 8 bases from J, with 17 bases between. Germline-derived CDR1 and CDR2 are SQVTM and ANQGSEA. The CDR3 DNA reads as TGCAGCGTTGAAGCCCCCGACAGATTAGGGGAAAAACTGTTTTTT. This encodes CSVEAPDRLGEKLFF.

The chain joins TRBV12-5 to TRBJ2-1; TRBD2 matches at 14 bases. Germline V gene data show CDR1 as LGHNT and CDR2 as FRNRAP. V was clipped by 3 bases and J by 4 bases; unmatched bases: 5. There are 17 residues in the CDR3. The CDR3 DNA reads TGTGCTAGTGGTTTCCTCGGACTAGCGGGGGGTTACAATGAGCAGTTCTTC. Protein product: CASGFLGLAGGYNEQFF.

This chain connects TRBV19 to TRBJ1-1; possible D gene TRBD1, 6 bases. The CDR3 loop spans 14 amino acids. V lost 7 bases to trimming and J lost 6 bases, with 18 bases between them. Looked up from germline, CDR1 is LNHDA and CDR2 is SQIVND (reference sequence). For the CDR3, the DNA is TGTGCCAGTATTCCCCAGAGGGGGGGAGCTGAAGCTTTCTTT. It translates to CASIPQRGGAEAFF.

The CDR3 region has the DNA TGTGCCAGCTCAATCTCCCCGAATGAAAAACTGTTTTTT. Translated: CASSISPNEKLFF. The J gene is TRBJ1-4, the V gene TRBV18; unclear D gene. Germline loops: CDR1 KGHSH, CDR2 LQKENI. V was clipped by 5 bases and J by 5 bases, with 9 bases between them. The CDR3 consists of 13 residues.